Following are 24 T cell receptor beta chains from one sample sequenced in a study of cytomegalovirus exposure and HLA in healthy donors. Primers for the PCR totalled 60 Vbeta and 13 Jbeta. Sequenced by immunoSEQ multiplex PCR; TCRdb stores in-frame clones only, minus some. The sample contains under 150,000 clones, around four fifths of which appear only once. Sequencing was carried out using PBMCs. The source is a boy aged 2 to 10 in good health and CMV-seronegative.

The V call is TRBV11-3, the J call TRBJ2-2; no definite D call. V lost 2 bases and J 5 bases, leaving 9 bases between the germline ends. Germline loops: CDR1 SGHNT, CDR2 YENEEA. The CDR3 spans 14 residues. DNA of the CDR3: TGTGCCAGCAGCTTACTACGAAAAACCGGGGAGCTGTTTTTT. Its translation: CASSLLRKTGELFF.

The chain joins TRBV18 to TRBJ2-7, with unresolved D. The CDR3 totals 13 residues. The germline gives CDR1 KGHSH, CDR2 LQKENI. Between the trimmed V and J ends, which lost 2 bases and 4 bases, there was a span of 9 bases. CDR3 bases: TGTGCCAGCTCACCAGGCAGGCCTTACGAGCAGTACTTC. Residues: CASSPGRPYEQYF.

The chain links TRBV11-2 to TRBJ1-5; D is ambiguous. V was shortened by 1 base and J by 2 bases, with 3 bases between the two germline ends. The CDR3 totals 13 residues. Germline assignment: CDR1 SGHAT and CDR2 FQNNGV. CDR3 sequence: CASSLAGNQPQHF. Written as DNA, the CDR3 is TGTGCCAGCAGCTTAGCGGGCAATCAGCCCCAGCATTTT.

The CDR3 DNA reads as TGTGCCAGCAGTCCCATTGTTGGGCGGGGCACTGAAGCTTTCTTT. Protein: CASSPIVGRGTEAFF. The chain is built from TRBV7-8 and TRBJ1-1; D unclear. Per the germline V gene, CDR1 is SGHVS and CDR2 is FQNEAQ. CDR3 length equals 15 residues. Between the trimmed V and J ends, which lost 6 bases and 4 bases, there was a span of 18 bases.

This clone was seen once. The chain joins TRBV6-4 to TRBJ2-7; weak D call: TRBD2 (8 bases). Trimming took 9 bases from V and 3 from J, leaving 33 bases between them. Looked up from germline, CDR1 is MRHNA and CDR2 is SNTAGT. This CDR3 has 19 residues. The CDR3 region has the DNA TGTGCCAGTTTAACCCCCGGGACAGAGGAACTAGCGGCAAACTACGAGCAGTACTTC. Translated, it gives CASLTPGTEELAANYEQYF.

This clone was picked up a small number of times. The chain employs TRBV9 and TRBJ2-1; D is ambiguous. Germline-derived CDR1 and CDR2 are SGDLS and YYNGEE. This CDR3 region has 17 residues. Trimming shortened V by 1 base and J by 0 bases, and 14 bases separated the two germline ends. The CDR3 nucleotides are TGTGCCAGCAGCGTAAGTGATCCGTATAGCTCCTACAATGAGCAGTTCTTC. Its protein product is CASSVSDPYSSYNEQFF.

The chain combines TRBV7-7 with TRBJ1-4; 7 positions match TRBD1. CDR3 size: 15 residues. The trim removed 5 bases at V and 3 bases at J, leaving 6 bases unmatched. The germline V gene encodes CDR1 SSHAT and CDR2 FNYEAQ (reference sequence). The CDR3 DNA follows: TGTGCCAGCAGCCGCCAGGGGGTCGCTAATGAAAAACTGTTTTTT. This encodes CASSRQGVANEKLFF.

V and J are TRBV28 and TRBJ1-1; D gene ambiguous. The germline V and J ends were trimmed by 6 bases and 11 bases, with 22 bases remaining between them. CDR3 size: 14 residues. CDR1 is MDHEN and CDR2 is SYDVKM in the germline V gene. The chain's CDR3 is CASSDYPQTPGAFF. CDR3 nucleotide sequence: TGTGCCAGCAGCGATTACCCCCAGACGCCCGGGGCTTTCTTT.

The genes are TRBV19 and TRBJ1-2, with 7 bases aligning to TRBD1. Trimming cost V 6 bases and J 10 bases; bases outside gene matches: 14. CDR1 is LNHDA, CDR2 SQIVND, per germline (reference sequence). This CDR3 has 14 residues. This CDR3 reads CASSRHQQGMDYTF. CDR3 in DNA: TGTGCCAGTAGCCGTCACCAACAGGGGATGGACTACACCTTC.

This chain links TRBV4-1 with TRBJ2-5; D is possibly TRBD1 (5 bases). Looked up from germline, CDR1 is MGHRA and CDR2 is YSYEKL. V was cut by 0 bases and J by 4 bases, with 15 bases left in between. The CDR3 extends over 16 amino acids. The CDR3 bases are TGCGCCAGCAGCCAAGATTATGTACAGGTCGGAGAGACCCAGTACTTC. Translating gives CASSQDYVQVGETQYF.

The chain combines TRBV5-1 with TRBJ1-2; D may be TRBD1 (5 bases). The CDR3 contains 16 residues. Trimming removed 3 bases at V and 0 bases at J, with 15 bases between. The germline gives CDR1 SGHRS, CDR2 YFSETQ. The CDR3 loop reads CASSSGGTPANYGYTF. In DNA form, the CDR3 reads TGCGCCAGCAGCTCAGGCGGGACCCCAGCTAACTATGGCTACACCTTC.

The chain has TRBV18 and TRBJ2-7; D may be TRBD1 (7 bases). Deletions cut 6 bases from V and 2 bases from J, with 17 bases between. Germline loops: CDR1 KGHSH, CDR2 LQKENI. The CDR3 spans 15 residues. The CDR3 here is CASSVYPGGTYEQYF. The CDR3 region has the DNA TGTGCCAGCTCGGTCTACCCAGGGGGGACCTACGAGCAGTACTTC.

The chain combines TRBV18 with TRBJ1-1; D may be TRBD1 (5 bases). The germline V gene encodes CDR1 KGHSH and CDR2 LQKENI. The CDR3 is 14 residues long. V was trimmed by 7 bases and J by 0 bases, leaving 12 bases between them. CDR3 nucleotide sequence: TGTGCCAGCTTAGGGGAGGTGATGAACACTGAAGCTTTCTTT. Its protein is CASLGEVMNTEAFF.

J is TRBJ2-2 and V is TRBV7-8; D is unresolved. The CDR3 runs to 12 residues. V gave up 3 bases and J gave up 6 bases, with 5 bases separating them. The germline V gene encodes CDR1 SGHVS and CDR2 FQNEAQ. The CDR3 DNA reads as TGTGCCAGCAGCTTGAGTTCCGGGGAGCTGTTTTTT. It encodes CASSLSSGELFF. The variable domain in full, with the rest retrieved from reference TRBV7-8 and TRBJ2-2, is GAGVSQSPRYKVAKRGQDVALRCDPISGHVSLFWYQQALGQGPEFLTYFQNEAQLDKSGLPSDRFFAERPEGSVSTLKIQRTQQEDSAVYLCASSLSSGELFFGEGSRLTVL.

The chain is built from TRBV6-5 and TRBJ2-1; possible D gene TRBD1, 5 bases. The CDR3 spans 14 residues. Germline assignment: CDR1 MNHEY and CDR2 SVGAGI. V was cut by 4 bases and J by 0 bases, with 7 bases left in between. The CDR3, as DNA: TGTGCCAGCAGTTTAGGGGCCTCCTACAATGAGCAGTTCTTC. Translation: CASSLGASYNEQFF.

The rearrangement links TRBV9 to TRBJ1-2, with D possibly TRBD1 on 6 matching bases. The CDR3 extends over 15 amino acids. CDR1 and CDR2 (germline): SGDLS, YYNGEE. V lost 0 bases and J lost 8, with 17 bases in between. CDR3 amino acids: CASSVEPGGSRGYTF. The CDR3 nucleotides are TGTGCCAGCAGCGTAGAACCGGGGGGCTCCCGCGGCTACACCTTC.

V gene TRBV28 combines with J gene TRBJ2-5; 9 bases line up with TRBD2. The J call may be faulty, since TRBJ2-7 better matches the DNA end. Looked up from germline, CDR1 is MDHEN and CDR2 is SYDVKM. This CDR3 has 18 residues. As DNA, the CDR3 is TGTGCCAGCAGTTCACCAGCAATCGGGACTAGCTATAACTACGAGCAGTACTTC. Protein: CASSSPAIGTSYNYEQYF.

The gene calls are TRBV12-2 and TRBJ2-3; TRBD2 is the table's D call and was not checked against the DNA. TRBV12-2 is labeled a pseudogene. The CDR3 runs 16 residues. CDR3 sequence reads: CASRPRLARGTDTQYF. CDR3 sequence (DNA): TGTGCAAGTCGCCCGCGACTAGCTCGGGGCACAGATACGCAGTATTTT.

Only a few counts were recorded for this clone. The germline gene is not matched at one end of the junction; a read error may be the cause. The V gene is TRBV7-9, the J gene TRBJ1-2, with D hard to call. Per germline, CDR1 SEHNR and CDR2 FQNEAQ (reference sequence). CDR3 length equals 15 residues. The CDR3 region has the DNA TGTTCCAGCAGCTTCTTTTCGGGCGGGAACTATGGCTACACCTTC. Its protein is CSSSFFSGGNYGYTF.

This clone was seen just once. The chain has TRBV2 and TRBJ2-7; perhaps TRBD2 as D (5 bases). V lost 8 bases, J lost 3 bases, and 11 bases lay in between. The CDR3 runs 12 residues. CDR1 SNHLY and CDR2 FYNNEI come from the germline V gene. The CDR3 protein is CASHSEGYEQYF. In DNA, the CDR3 is TGTGCCAGCCACTCAGAGGGCTACGAGCAGTACTTC.

This clone has only one observation. The gene calls are TRBV5-6 and TRBJ2-3; 13 nucleotides line up with TRBD2. With V trimmed by 4 bases and J by 3 bases, 5 bases remained unmatched. CDR1 and CDR2 (germline): SGHDT, YYEEEE. The CDR3 loop spans 16 amino acids. As DNA, the CDR3 is TGTGCCAGCAGCCCAGGACTAGCGGGAGTGACAGATACGCAGTATTTT. Protein sequence: CASSPGLAGVTDTQYF. Looking up the rest from reference TRBV5-6 and TRBJ2-3 gives the full variable domain: DAGVTQSPTHLIKTRGQQVTLRCSPKSGHDTVSWYQQALGQGPQFIFQYYEEEERQRGNFPDRFSGHQFPNYSSELNVNALLLGDSALYLCASSPGLAGVTDTQYFGPGTRLTVL.

This sequence joins TRBV9 and TRBJ2-1; a possible D gene is TRBD2 (7 bases). The germline V gene has CDR1 SGDLS and CDR2 YYNGEE. This CDR3 is built from 15 residues. V was trimmed by 3 bases and J by 9 bases, leaving 19 bases between them. The CDR3, as DNA: TGTGCCAGCAGCGAGAGGGGGGGGGTCAGAGGTGAGCAGTTCTTC. Its translation: CASSERGGVRGEQFF.

As to this clone: The junction departs from germline at one end; a sequencing error may be responsible. This rearrangement joins TRBV12-5 to TRBJ1-4; D may be TRBD1 (6 bases). The CDR3 sequence is 15 residues long. The germline V gene has CDR1 LGHNT and CDR2 FRNRAP. CDR3 DNA sequence: TGTGCTAGTGGTTTGACACAGGGTAGTAATGGAAAACTGTTTTTT. This gives the protein CASGLTQGSNGKLFF.

V gene TRBV6-1 combines with J gene TRBJ2-1; 7 bases line up with TRBD2. The germline V gene has CDR1 MNHNS and CDR2 SASEGT. Trimming removed 2 bases from V and 8 bases from J; junction bases left unmatched: 9. The CDR3 spans 15 residues. Here the CDR3 DNA reads TGTGCCAGCAGTGAATGGGGGGAGGGCATCGATGAGCAGTTCTTC. Translated: CASSEWGEGIDEQFF.